Listed below are T cell receptor beta chains from one sample, sequenced in a study of blood T cell repertoires in COVID-19. The protocol was immunoSEQ multiplex PCR, while the TCRdb copy is restricted to in-frame clones and leaves out a portion. This table holds 220,000 or so clones, under 90% found once. Sequencing was done on a sample of peripheral blood. The receptors were sampled from a man between 60 and 70 years old who had recovered from COVID-19. Each CDR3 is given with its conserved first and last residue. The D gene is left open where the match is weak. Size tells how often a clone was seen (once, few, many) or the class of an expanded clone, and some rows leave it out.

16	TRBV5-4	.	TRBJ1-4	.	CASSSGGAGTNEKLFF	TGTGCCAGCAGCTCTGGTGGGGCAGGAACTAATGAAAAACTGTTTTTT
12	TRBV4-3	.	TRBJ1-1	.	CASSQDRRGAFF	TGCGCCAGCAGCCAAGACCGAAGGGGGGCTTTCTTT
15	TRBV5-5	TRBD1	TRBJ1-1	.	CASSQWTGARTEAFF	TGTGCCAGCAGCCAGTGGACAGGGGCGAGGACTGAAGCTTTCTTT
18	TRBV11-3	TRBD1	TRBJ1-5	.	CASSSGQAFEFSNQPQHF	TGTGCCAGCAGCTCGGGACAGGCCTTTGAATTTAGCAATCAGCCCCAGCATTTT
14	TRBV15	TRBD2	TRBJ2-5	.	CATSTTGGSETQYF	TGTGCCACCAGCACCACTGGCGGGAGTGAGACCCAGTACTTC
14	TRBV5-1	.	TRBJ2-7	.	CASSLVAGSYEQYF	TGCGCCAGCAGCTTGGTCGCCGGTTCCTACGAGCAGTACTTC
15	TRBV4-2	.	TRBJ2-7	.	CASSQDSRRAYEQYF	TGTGCCAGCAGCCAAGATAGTCGGCGGGCCTACGAGCAGTACTTC
14	TRBV4-3	.	TRBJ2-7	.	CASSQDLRAYEQYF	TGCGCCAGCAGCCAAGATCTCCGAGCCTACGAGCAGTACTTC
15	TRBV6-5	.	TRBJ2-6	.	CASRGQGPGANVLTF	TGTGCCAGCAGGGGTCAGGGGCCTGGGGCCAACGTCCTGACTTTC
13	TRBV30	.	TRBJ2-3	.	CAWSGGSTDTQYF	TGTGCCTGGAGTGGAGGGAGCACAGATACGCAGTATTTT
14	TRBV2	TRBD1	TRBJ2-7	.	CASSGGQGSYEQYF	TGTGCCAGCAGTGGAGGACAGGGCTCCTACGAGCAGTACTTC
15	TRBV5-4	TRBD2	TRBJ2-5	.	CASSLEGGGAKTQYF	TGTGCCAGCAGCTTGGAAGGCGGGGGGGCGAAAACCCAGTACTTC
13	TRBV19	TRBD1	TRBJ2-4	.	CASSTTGLNIQYF	TGTGCCAGTAGTACGACAGGGTTGAACATTCAGTACTTC
15	TRBV2	.	TRBJ2-7	.	CASSLGGWGVYEQYF	TGTGCCAGCAGTCTCGGCGGGTGGGGAGTTTACGAGCAGTACTTC
18	TRBV27	TRBD1	TRBJ1-2	.	CASSSRTRTGQANYGYTF	TGTGCCAGCAGTTCCCGGACCCGGACAGGCCAAGCTAACTATGGCTACACCTTC
14	TRBV7-2	TRBD1	TRBJ1-2	.	CASSLGQGRYGYTF	TGTGCCAGCAGCCTCGGACAGGGAAGATATGGCTACACCTTC
16	TRBV19	TRBD2	TRBJ2-5	.	CASSPKTSGGSGTQYF	TGTGCCAGTAGTCCCAAAACTAGCGGGGGGTCGGGGACCCAGTACTTC
16	TRBV6-1	TRBD2	TRBJ2-2	.	CASSDRGLGNTGELFF	TGTGCCAGCAGTGATCGTGGACTAGGGAACACCGGGGAGCTGTTTTTT
12	TRBV12-3/TRBV12-4	.	TRBJ2-7	.	CASSPTGLEQYF	TGTGCCAGCAGCCCGACAGGTTTAGAGCAGTACTTC
17	TRBV5-5	TRBD1	TRBJ1-4	few	CASSFRLGRDRNEKLFF	TGTGCCAGCAGCTTCCGGCTGGGTAGGGACAGAAATGAAAAACTGTTTTTT
13	TRBV6-1	.	TRBJ2-7	.	CASSEAGHYEQYF	TGTGCCAGCAGTGAAGCGGGACATTACGAGCAGTACTTC
15	TRBV5-1	TRBD1	TRBJ1-2	.	CASSLTGGVSYGYTF	TGCGCCAGCAGCTTAACAGGGGGCGTTAGCTATGGCTACACCTTC
16	TRBV19	TRBD1	TRBJ2-1	.	CASSMALGGAYNEQFF	TGTGCCAGTAGTATGGCCCTAGGGGGCGCCTACAATGAGCAGTTCTTC
15	TRBV28	.	TRBJ2-7	.	CASRGGIAVSYEQYF	TGTGCCAGCAGGGGAGGAATAGCGGTGTCCTACGAGCAGTACTTC
14	TRBV18	TRBD1	TRBJ1-1	.	CASSRDRQNTEAFF	TGTGCCAGCTCACGGGACAGACAGAACACTGAAGCTTTCTTT
17	TRBV24-1	.	TRBJ2-2	.	CATSDLADRPNTGELFF	TGTGCCACCAGTGATTTGGCCGACAGGCCGAACACCGGGGAGCTGTTTTTT
13	TRBV29-1	.	TRBJ1-1	.	CSVQEVMNTEAFF	TGCAGCGTTCAGGAGGTCATGAACACTGAAGCTTTCTTT
14	TRBV29-1	TRBD2	TRBJ2-7	few	CSVQLLAGGYEQYF	TGCAGCGTTCAATTACTAGCGGGGGGATACGAGCAGTACTTC
15	TRBV19	TRBD1	TRBJ1-5	.	CASSVLRQGNQPQHF	TGTGCCAGTAGTGTTCTGAGACAGGGGAATCAGCCCCAGCATTTT
17	TRBV3-1/TRBV3-2	.	TRBJ2-1	.	CASSQGGQDVKGNEQFF	TGTGCCAGCAGCCAAGGAGGGCAGGACGTAAAAGGCAATGAGCAGTTCTTC
15	TRBV5-8	.	TRBJ1-5	.	CASSRGGVSNQPQHF	TGTGCCAGCAGCCGGGGGGGGGTAAGCAATCAGCCCCAGCATTTT
13	TRBV29-1	.	TRBJ2-7	.	CSVADVGGGEQYF	TGCAGCGTCGCGGACGTCGGGGGAGGCGAGCAGTACTTC
14	TRBV9	.	TRBJ1-2	.	CASSVGGSYYGYTF	TGTGCCAGCAGCGTAGGAGGTTCTTACTATGGCTACACCTTC
14	TRBV28	.	TRBJ2-7	.	CASKRSRTSYEQYF	TGTGCCAGCAAAAGGTCGAGGACAAGCTACGAGCAGTACTTC
12	TRBV2	.	TRBJ1-2	few	CASSERGYGYTF	TGTGCCAGCAGTGAACGGGGTTATGGCTACACCTTC